The sequence of this T cell receptor (beta chain) was determined in a study of early T cells in non-severe SARS-CoV-2 infection. Study in general: Chains were unpaired, as sequencing was done on bulk RNA from unsorted whole blood.

In this sample, this clonotype turned up a few times. There are 17 residues in the CDR3. The V end lost 6 bases, the J end lost 2 bases, and 22 bases lay between the germline ends. CDR1 and CDR2 from the germline V gene are MNHNS and SASEGT. Each single cDNA molecule received a unique molecular identifier. TCRdb passed the 5' RACE reads through MiXCR, listing each CDR3 protein once. The repertoire holds roughly 66,000 distinct CDR3 sequences, with roughly 9.1% as singletons. Sequencing used whole blood. This receptor was obtained from an adult who was a healthcare worker with PCR-confirmed SARS-CoV-2 infection or an uninfected control (not recorded which). V is TRBV6-1 and J is TRBJ2-5; weak D call: TRBD1 (6 bases). Written as DNA, the CDR3 is TGTGCCAGCAGCCTGATCCCCTCGACCAGGGGACAAGAGACCCAGTACTTC. This gives the protein CASSLIPSTRGQETQYF.